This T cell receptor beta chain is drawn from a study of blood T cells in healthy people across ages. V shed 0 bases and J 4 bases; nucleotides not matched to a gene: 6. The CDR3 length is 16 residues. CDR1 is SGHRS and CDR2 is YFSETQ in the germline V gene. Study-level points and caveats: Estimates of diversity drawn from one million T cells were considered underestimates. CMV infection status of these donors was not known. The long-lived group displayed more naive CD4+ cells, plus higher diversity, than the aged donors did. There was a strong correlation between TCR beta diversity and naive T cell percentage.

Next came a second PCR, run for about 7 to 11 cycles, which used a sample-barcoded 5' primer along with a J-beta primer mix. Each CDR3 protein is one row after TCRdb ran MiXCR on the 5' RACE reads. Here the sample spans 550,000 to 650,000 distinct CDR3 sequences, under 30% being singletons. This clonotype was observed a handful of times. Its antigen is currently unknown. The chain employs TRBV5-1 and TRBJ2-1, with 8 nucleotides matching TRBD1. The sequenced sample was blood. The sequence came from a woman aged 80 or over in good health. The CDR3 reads CASSLGGQGGYNEQFF. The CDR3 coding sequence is TGCGCCAGCAGCTTGGGAGGACAGGGTGGTTACAATGAGCAGTTCTTC.